What follows is one TCR beta chain and its context. This sample stems from a study of tumour-infiltrating T cells in Burkitt lymphoma. Study at large: Productive clonality predicted overall and progression-free survival.

Sequencing used immunoSEQ multiplex PCR; TCRdb keeps in-frame clones, though not all of them. The top ten clones hold over 2% of a sample with around 5,600 clones, roughly a tenth of them seen once. Material: tumor tissue. The origin of this receptor is a human donor with diffuse large B-cell lymphoma.

In DNA, the CDR3 is TGCGCCAGCAGCTTGCGGTGGACAACGAATACGCAGTATTTT. Amino acids: CASSLRWTTNTQYF. The chain has TRBV5-1 and TRBJ2-3; a weak D match, TRBD1 (5 bases). This CDR3 region has 14 residues. The V and J ends lost 1 base and 7 bases respectively, with 13 bases between them. Per germline, CDR1 SGHRS and CDR2 YFSETQ.